The T cell receptor (beta chain) described here comes from a study of blood T cell repertoires in COVID-19. This table comes from immunoSEQ multiplex PCR, and its TCRdb copy is limited to in-frame clones, with some not included. Of 250,000 to 350,000 clones in the sample, about 87% were seen once. Germline lookup yields CDR1 SGHVS and CDR2 FQNEAQ. Unmatched junction bases numbered 0, after V lost 1 base and J lost 2 bases. The CDR3 runs 15 residues. This study enrolled people aged about 18 to 100 from roughly 24 US geographic areas. The sequence came from a woman younger than 45 who had recovered from COVID-19. What was sequenced was PBMCs or T cells enriched from blood (not recorded which). The chain has TRBV7-8 and TRBJ2-1; 9 positions agree with TRBD1. The CDR3 DNA reads TGTGCCAGCAGCTTAGGACAGGGGGCCTACAATGAGCAGTTCTTC. Its protein product is CASSLGQGAYNEQFF.